This T cell receptor (beta chain) is from a study of a mutant IDH1 vaccine in newly diagnosed glioma. Comments on this clone: Its antigen is not identified.

V was shortened by 1 base and J by 2 bases, with 12 bases between the two germline ends. CDR3 length: 15 amino acids. Looked up from germline, CDR1 is SGHRS and CDR2 is YFSETQ. Clones were sequenced by immunoSEQ multiplex PCR, and TCRdb holds only the in-frame ones, with some missing. In the table there are around 62,000 clones, 70% to 90% of which are singletons. The sample's time point: week 11, during vaccination. In every dose of vaccine, 300 ug of mutant IDH1 20-mer peptide was given alongside topical imiquimod. The source was PBMCs, collected from a glioma patient whose treatment included an IDH1 peptide vaccine. This chain links TRBV5-1 with TRBJ1-1; unclear D gene. The TCR was taken from a middle-aged man with glioma. This CDR3 reads CASSLHPGANTEAFF. CDR3 coding DNA: TGCGCCAGCAGCTTGCATCCAGGAGCTAACACTGAAGCTTTCTTT.